A single sample gave rise to the 23 T cell receptor beta chains below, sequenced in a study of blood T cell repertoires in COVID-19 (dated by TCRdb to the early 2020s). The library was built by means of the immunoSEQ multiplex PCR assay. Here the immuneACCESS table is served through TCRdb, limited to in-frame sequences with V and J called. Missing clones are a known gap in these copies; in checked studies unresolved V genes cover under half, and the rest lacks a known reason. The sample has fewer than 80,000 clones on record, around nine tenths of them singletons. The biggest ten clones account for 6.9% of the sample. Input material: peripheral blood. Source of these receptors: a human donor in a cohort sampled during active COVID-19.

The chain employs TRBV29-1 and TRBJ2-1; tentatively, D is TRBD1 (7 bases). With 7 bases removed from V and 4 bases from J, the gap between germline ends came to 11 bases. The length of the CDR3 is 12 residues. Germline CDR1 and CDR2: SQVTM and ANQGSEA. In nucleotides, the CDR3 is TGCAGCGGGGGGGACAGTTACAATGAGCAGTTCTTC. Protein: CSGGDSYNEQFF.

The CDR3 loop reads CASSLALDQGYGYTF. The CDR3 DNA follows: TGCGCCAGCAGCTTGGCCCTGGATCAGGGCTATGGCTACACCTTC. V and J are TRBV5-1 and TRBJ1-2; TRBD1 is a possible D gene (5 bases). Trimming cost V 0 bases and J 4 bases, with 13 bases left between them. The CDR3 covers 15 residues. Looked up from germline, CDR1 is SGHRS and CDR2 is YFSETQ.

The V gene is TRBV5-1, the J gene TRBJ2-5; perhaps TRBD1 as D (5 bases). CDR1 SGHRS and CDR2 YFSETQ come from the germline V gene. CDR3 size: 20 residues. With 3 bases removed from V and 1 base from J, the gap between germline ends came to 28 bases. CDR3 protein: CASSSPLGQWIAMGQETQYF. The CDR3 nucleotides are TGCGCCAGCAGCTCCCCCCTCGGACAATGGATTGCGATGGGCCAAGAGACCCAGTACTTC.

The chain combines TRBV6-5 with TRBJ1-1; tentatively, D is TRBD1 (5 bases). CDR3 length: 15 amino acids. V dropped 7 bases and J dropped 0 bases, with 15 bases sitting between them. In germline, CDR1 is MNHEY, CDR2 SVGAGI. The CDR3 loop is CASNNRGGVNTEAFF. The CDR3 region has the DNA TGTGCCAGCAATAACCGGGGCGGGGTGAACACTGAAGCTTTCTTT.

Only one count was recorded for this clone. V gene TRBV10-2 combines with J gene TRBJ1-6; D call uncertain. V lost 6 bases, J lost 7 bases, and 7 bases lay in between. The CDR3 loop spans 12 amino acids. The V gene's germline CDR1 is WSHSY and CDR2 SAAADI. CDR3 sequence: CASSAENSPLHF. CDR3 DNA sequence: TGCGCCAGCAGCGCGGAAAATTCACCCCTCCACTTT.

This chain joins TRBV18 and TRBJ1-4, with TRBD1 identical over 9 bases. The V segment lost 3 bases and the J segment 7 bases; nucleotides outside the gene matches: 6. Germline CDR1 is KGHSH and CDR2 is LQKENI. The CDR3 totals 15 residues. CDR3 sequence: CASSPPGQGGEKLFF. The CDR3 DNA is TGTGCCAGCTCACCCCCGGGACAGGGCGGTGAAAAACTGTTTTTT.

The chain couples TRBV2 to TRBJ2-7; possible D gene TRBD2, 7 bases. This CDR3 contains 15 residues. Deletions cut 0 bases from V and 2 bases from J, with 11 bases between. CDR1 is SNHLY and CDR2 is FYNNEI in the germline V gene. CDR3 bases: TGTGCCAGCAGTGAAGCGGGGGGGCCTGCCTACGAGCAGTACTTC. The encoded protein is CASSEAGGPAYEQYF.

The J gene is TRBJ1-1, the V gene TRBV23-1; no clear D. TRBV23-1 is marked as an open reading frame, function uncertain. This CDR3 is 13 amino acids long. CDR3 region: CLDKEGVWTEAFF. The CDR3 nucleotides are TGCCTCGACAAAGAAGGCGTTTGGACTGAAGCTTTCTTT.

This chain joins TRBV6-5 and TRBJ1-2, with D possibly matching TRBD1 (5 bases). This CDR3 has 14 amino acids. Per the germline V gene, CDR1 is MNHEY and CDR2 is SVGAGI. The V end lost 0 bases, the J end lost 2 bases, and 7 bases lay between the germline ends. The CDR3 sequence is CASSYSRVNYGYTF. In DNA, the CDR3 is TGTGCCAGCAGTTACTCCAGGGTGAACTATGGCTACACCTTC.

The chain joins TRBV6-1 to TRBJ2-3, with D tentatively TRBD2 (5 bases). Trimming left V 0 bases short and J 7 bases short, with 8 bases between. This CDR3 has 13 residues. Germline lookup yields CDR1 MNHNS and CDR2 SASEGT. The CDR3, as DNA: TGTGCCAGCAGTGAAGCGGAGGTTTATACGCAGTATTTT. Translating it yields CASSEAEVYTQYF.

Only a few counts were recorded for this clone. The V gene is TRBV3-1 (or the pseudogene TRBV3-2), the J gene TRBJ1-3, with D maybe TRBD1 (6 bases). The V end was cut by 1 base, the J end by 2 bases, with 9 bases between. Per germline, CDR1 LGHDT and CDR2 YNNKEL (reference sequence). This CDR3 contains 15 residues. The CDR3 sequence: CASSQGSGAGNTIYF. DNA of the CDR3: TGTGCCAGCAGCCAAGGGTCAGGGGCTGGAAACACCATATATTTT.

This chain joins TRBV5-6 and TRBJ2-1; a possible D gene is TRBD1 (6 bases). The CDR3 totals 13 residues. The V end was cut by 5 bases, the J end by 8 bases, with 14 bases between. Germline V gene sequence: CDR1 SGHDT, CDR2 YYEEEE. This CDR3 is CASSLTRGDEQFF. CDR3 DNA: TGTGCCAGCAGTTTAACCAGGGGCGATGAGCAGTTCTTC.

The chain links TRBV9 to TRBJ2-6, with a possible D match to TRBD2 (6 bases). V gave up 3 bases and J gave up 4 bases, with 20 bases separating them. The CDR3 loop spans 18 amino acids. Germline V lookup: CDR1 SGDLS, CDR2 YYNGEE. The CDR3 spells CASSAGLSIMLGANVLTF. The CDR3 bases are TGTGCCAGCAGCGCGGGACTCTCTATAATGTTAGGGGCCAACGTCCTGACTTTC.

The chain uses TRBV9 and TRBJ2-4; TRBD1 aligns across 9 bases. Germline loops: CDR1 SGDLS, CDR2 YYNGEE. Losses at the gene ends were 0 bases for V and 0 bases for J; bases not matched to a gene: 10. The CDR3 contains 19 residues. CDR3 loop: CASSVDSIQGAGAKNIQYF. The CDR3 coding sequence is TGTGCCAGCAGCGTAGATTCAATACAGGGGGCGGGAGCCAAAAACATTCAGTACTTC.

The chain employs TRBV19 and TRBJ1-5; D unresolved. The CDR3 runs 13 residues. In germline, CDR1 is LNHDA, CDR2 SQIVND (reference sequence). Trimming took 5 bases from V and 7 from J, leaving 12 bases between them. The CDR3 loop reads CASSPWPNQPQHF. In nucleotides, the CDR3 is TGTGCCAGTAGTCCCTGGCCAAACCAGCCCCAGCATTTT. Variable domain in full (rest from reference TRBV19 and TRBJ1-5): DGGITQSPKYLFRKEGQNVTLSCEQNLNHDAMYWYRQDPGQGLRLIYYSQIVNDFQKGDIAEGYSVSREKKESFPLTVTSAQKNPTAFYLCASSPWPNQPQHFGDGTRLSIL.

The V call is TRBV19, the J call TRBJ1-6; 7 bases map to TRBD1. Trimming cost V 5 bases and J 3 bases; bases outside gene matches: 7. Germline values: CDR1 LNHDA, CDR2 SQIVND (reference sequence). This CDR3 is 16 amino acids long. The CDR3 loop is CASSGDRVGYNSPLHF. CDR3 bases: TGTGCCAGTAGTGGCGACAGGGTGGGCTATAATTCACCCCTCCACTTT.

The rearrangement uses TRBV6-5 and TRBJ1-1; no clear D gene. The germline V gene encodes CDR1 MNHEY and CDR2 SVGAGI. V lost 6 bases and J lost 2, with 10 bases in between. This CDR3 comprises 13 residues. In nucleotides, the CDR3 is TGTGCCAGCAGCGCGACACATAACACTGAAGCTTTCTTT. It specifies CASSATHNTEAFF.

V usage is TRBV11-2 and J usage is TRBJ1-1, with TRBD1 as a possible D gene (5 bases). CDR3 length: 15 amino acids. In germline, CDR1 is SGHAT, CDR2 FQNNGV. V shed 0 bases and J shed 2 bases, with 10 bases lying between them. CDR3 residues: CASSLDGGVNTEAFF. CDR3 DNA: TGTGCCAGCAGCTTAGACGGAGGGGTAAACACTGAAGCTTTCTTT.

The V gene is TRBV3-1 (or the pseudogene TRBV3-2), the J gene TRBJ2-7; tentatively, D is TRBD2 (5 bases). Germline lookup yields CDR1 LGHDT and CDR2 YNNKEL (reference sequence). This CDR3 comprises 12 residues. Deletions cut 8 bases from V and 3 bases from J, with 11 bases between. The CDR3 region is CASGLNGYEQYF. As DNA, the CDR3 is TGTGCCAGCGGACTGAACGGCTACGAGCAGTACTTC.

The chain combines TRBV10-3 with TRBJ1-2; TRBD1 matches 9 bases. This CDR3 contains 17 residues. Germline CDR1 ENHRY, CDR2 SYGVKD. J lost 2 bases, V lost 2 bases, and 9 bases had no gene match. Here the CDR3 DNA reads TGTGCCATCAGTGAGCCCACAGGGGGCCCCCTCAACTATGGCTACACCTTC. This codes for CAISEPTGGPLNYGYTF.

This clone came up a few times. The CDR3 here is CASSQGIGVSGNTIYF. CDR3 bases: TGTGCCAGCAGCCAAGGTATAGGGGTTTCTGGAAACACCATATATTTT. This rearrangement joins TRBV3-1 (or the pseudogene TRBV3-2) to TRBJ1-3; the D gene is possibly TRBD1 (5 bases). The CDR3 sequence is 16 residues long. With 1 base removed from V and 1 base from J, the gap between germline ends came to 11 bases. Germline lookup yields CDR1 LGHDT and CDR2 YNNKEL (reference sequence).

The genes are TRBV5-1 and TRBJ1-6; D remains ambiguous. Germline V CDR1 and CDR2: SGHRS, YFSETQ. This CDR3 spans 15 amino acids. V was trimmed by 4 bases and J by 7 bases, leaving 15 bases between them. The CDR3 sequence is CASSASTIQNSPLHF. CDR3 bases: TGCGCCAGCAGCGCTTCGACAATTCAAAATTCACCCCTCCACTTT.

The CDR3 loop reads CASSQDNEQYF. The DNA for the CDR3 is TGTGCCAGCAGCCAAGATAACGAGCAGTACTTC. The chain couples TRBV3-1 (or the pseudogene TRBV3-2) to TRBJ2-7; no definite D call. Deletions cut 0 bases from V and 5 bases from J, with 2 bases between. Germline lookup yields CDR1 LGHDT and CDR2 YNNKEL (reference sequence). The CDR3 extends over 11 amino acids.